This record concerns one T cell receptor beta chain sequence. This clone has a handful of counts. Its antigen has not been determined. Qualities for individual bases were not recorded, and no much larger clone is one base off. Trimming removed 1 base from V and 5 bases from J, leaving 8 bases between the germline ends. CDR1 and CDR2 are read off the germline V gene as MGHRA and YSYEKL. The CDR3 has 13 amino acids, counting the end cysteine and phenylalanine. CDR3 DNA is the only sequence kept; it has 39 bases, read in frame from the first base. This sample is part of a study of beta chain features in type 1 diabetes (dated by TCRdb to the late 2010s). For the wider study: No differences in mean age, gender distribution, total cell number or subset yield were found between patients and healthy donors. Regulatory and stem cell-like memory subsets were isolated from only 8 patients and 8 healthy donors, whereas naive and central memory subsets came from all 30 or so donors. The study compared the TCRB repertoires of sorted circulating CD4+ T cell subsets in recently diagnosed type 1 diabetes patients with those in matched healthy donors. Across all samples, approximately 100 million sorted cells were examined, and cell number per subset correlated strongly with RNA yield.

General conclusions and limits of the study: Fewer insertions and more nucleotide deletions at VDJ recombination sites were observed in patients with type 1 diabetes, implying thymic rearrangement abnormalities. Naive, central memory and regulatory TCRB repertoires appeared to be more similar among patients than among healthy donors. Because cDNA rather than genomic DNA was sequenced, highly expressing activated cells could have been over-represented, although no difference in activation and CD3 levels was found between groups. Because the HLA sub-analyses included only small numbers of individuals, any influence of HLA type on TCRB rearrangement was left unresolved. Shorter templates might have been favored by PCR, but patient and control samples were amplified and corrected together, so both groups would have been affected equally by any skew. Type 1 diabetes patients showed a moderate but significant shortening of TCRB CDR3 length in all four CD4+ subsets.

Each donor gave one peripheral blood draw, roughly 120 mL on average, collected into heparinised tubes. Using a panel that included CD45RO, CCR7, CD25, CD127, CD95 and CD27, naive, central memory, regulatory and stem cell-like memory CD4+ T cells were sorted on a BD FACSAria II. Every sorted population had a purity above 95%. PBMCs were isolated right away by Lymphoprep density gradient centrifugation and were stained directly, without culture. So that batch effects would be minimized, each experiment stained and sorted samples in pairs, pairing one healthy donor with one patient. The High Capacity cDNA Reverse Transcription Kit was used to reverse transcribe all of the isolated RNA, meaning that expressed TCRB transcripts were what got sequenced. Deep immunoSEQ sequencing was applied to naive, central memory and regulatory T cell samples, giving an average of about 3.7 million total reads per sample. Sorted cells were lysed in RLT buffer and RNA was extracted with DNase-treated RNeasy Micro or Mini kits, depending on cell number. Each cell subset was processed separately to prevent cross-contamination, with patient and healthy donor samples processed together. Using the immunoSEQ multiplex PCR, TCRB sequences were amplified from cDNA into 87-bp fragments spanning the CDR3 region. Sequencing of the amplicons was performed on the Illumina HiSeq platform. The study's own analysis went as follows. Synthetic template baselines were used to correct PCR bias computationally, reads within Hamming distance 2 were collapsed together, and singletons that could not be merged were discarded. Reads were aligned against IMGT so that V, D and J genes, CDR3 length and insertions or deletions at six rearrangement sites could be assigned. Within each subset, clonotype counts were normalized to sorted cell number, and only after that were true diversity and Gini coefficients computed with the tcR R package. Repertoire sharing was quantified using the overlap coefficient calculated on TCRB nucleotide sequences. Out-of-frame TCRB sequences from naive cells were analyzed to stand in for the pre-selection repertoire. TCRdb provides this immuneACCESS table in a form limited to in-frame rearrangements. Some clones are lacking; in checked studies, under half of them reflect an unresolved V gene, and why the rest are absent is not known. The DNA gave D and trimming, while V, J and clone size come from that table. This sample comprises 390,000 or so clones, approximately 15% of them detected only once. The ten largest make up approximately 0.038% of the sample.

Sequencing was done on a sample of naive CD4+ T cells from blood. In light of the paper, this sample's cell subset or site label describes: true naive CD4+ T cells. This chain joins TRBV4-1 to TRBJ2-5, with an unclear D gene assignment. The receptor was derived from a man younger than 45 in good health. CDR3 region: CASSQAMRETQYF. The DNA sequence follows: TGCGCCAGCAGCCAAGCGATGAGGGAGACCCAGTACTTC.